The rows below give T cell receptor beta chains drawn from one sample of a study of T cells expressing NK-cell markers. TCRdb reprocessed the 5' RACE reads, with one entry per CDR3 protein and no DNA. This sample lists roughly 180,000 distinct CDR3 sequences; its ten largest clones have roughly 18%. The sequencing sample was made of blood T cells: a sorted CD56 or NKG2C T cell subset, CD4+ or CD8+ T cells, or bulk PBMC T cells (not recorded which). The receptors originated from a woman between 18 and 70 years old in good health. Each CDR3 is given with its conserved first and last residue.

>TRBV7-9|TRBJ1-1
CASSLEPLMNTEAFF
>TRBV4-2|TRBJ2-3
CASSHIGGGYTDTQYF
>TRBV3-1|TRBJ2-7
CASLSRGGNKAYF
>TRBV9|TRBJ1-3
CASSVHPGDSGNTIYF
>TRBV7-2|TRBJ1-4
CASSFKAGGEKLFF
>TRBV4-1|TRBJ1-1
CASSQDTPGTEAFF
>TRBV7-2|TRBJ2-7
CASSLYRAAYEQYF
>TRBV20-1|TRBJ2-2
CSAQMGDYTGELFF
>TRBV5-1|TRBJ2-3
CASSIPSGGTDTQYF
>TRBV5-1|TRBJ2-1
CASSFEGGGEYNEQFF
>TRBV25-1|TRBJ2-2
CASRYRGDTGELFF
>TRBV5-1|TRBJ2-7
CASSLRAPDGGEQYF
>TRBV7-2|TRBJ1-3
CASSLALAGRHTIYF
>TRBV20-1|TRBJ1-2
CSARETGLYGYTF
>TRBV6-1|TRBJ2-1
CASSPLGLAGERFF
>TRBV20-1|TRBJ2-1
CSATGTGIAREQFF
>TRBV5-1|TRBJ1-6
CASSGTTGSNSPLHF
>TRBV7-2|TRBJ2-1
CASSLARGDEQFF
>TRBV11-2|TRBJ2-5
CASSFGTGGTETQYF
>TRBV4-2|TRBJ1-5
CASSQGQRDQPQHF
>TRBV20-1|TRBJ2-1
CSARDGGGGANEQFF
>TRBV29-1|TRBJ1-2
CSVVAVREGYTF
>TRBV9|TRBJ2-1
CASSGAPSGGAGNEQFF
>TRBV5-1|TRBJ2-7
CASSLAVRDTEQYF
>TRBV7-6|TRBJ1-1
CASSRGQGASEAFF
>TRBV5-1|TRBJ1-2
CASSLDDSNYGYTF
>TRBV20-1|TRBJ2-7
CSASRSGEQYF
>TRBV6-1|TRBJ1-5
CASRGDRGRVQPQHF
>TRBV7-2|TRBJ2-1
CASSSFGGRGYNEQFF
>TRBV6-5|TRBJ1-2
CASSHEAGGYGYTF
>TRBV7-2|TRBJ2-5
CASSLDRETQYF
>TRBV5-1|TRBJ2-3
CASSLVETSGTDTQYF
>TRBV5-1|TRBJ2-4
CASSLGENIQYF
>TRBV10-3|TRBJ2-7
CAISLQGGLDEQYF
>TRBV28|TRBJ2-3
CASSFKGITDTQYF
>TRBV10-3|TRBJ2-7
CAIDRAGEQYF